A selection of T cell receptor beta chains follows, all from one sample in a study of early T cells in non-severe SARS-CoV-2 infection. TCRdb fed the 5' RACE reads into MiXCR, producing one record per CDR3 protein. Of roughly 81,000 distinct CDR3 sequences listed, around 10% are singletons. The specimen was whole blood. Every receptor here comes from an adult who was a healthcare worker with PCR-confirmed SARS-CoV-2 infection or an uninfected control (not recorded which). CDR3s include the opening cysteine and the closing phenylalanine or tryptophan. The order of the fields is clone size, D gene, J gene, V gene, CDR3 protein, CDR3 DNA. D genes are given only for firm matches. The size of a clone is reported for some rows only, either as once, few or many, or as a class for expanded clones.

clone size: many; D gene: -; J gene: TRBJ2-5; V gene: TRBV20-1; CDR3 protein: CSARVTGLETQYF; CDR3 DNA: TGCAGTGCTAGAGTTACAGGGCTGGAGACCCAGTACTTC
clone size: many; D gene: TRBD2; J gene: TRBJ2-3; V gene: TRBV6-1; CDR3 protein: CASTWTRTDTQYF; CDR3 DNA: TGTGCCAGCACCTGGACTAGAACAGATACGCAGTATTTT
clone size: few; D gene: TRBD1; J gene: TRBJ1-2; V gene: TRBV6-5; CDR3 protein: CASRSTGARTNYGYTF; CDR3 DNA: TGTGCCAGCAGGTCCACAGGGGCGCGAACTAACTATGGCTACACCTTC
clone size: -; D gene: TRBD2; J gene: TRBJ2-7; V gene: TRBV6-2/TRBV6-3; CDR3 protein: CASTTGGYEQYF; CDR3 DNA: TGTGCCAGCACCACGGGGGGGTACGAGCAGTACTTC
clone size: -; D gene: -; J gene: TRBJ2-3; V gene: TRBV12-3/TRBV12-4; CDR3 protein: CASSTRGGHSDTQYF; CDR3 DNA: TGTGCCAGCAGTACTAGGGGGGGCCACTCCGATACGCAGTATTTT
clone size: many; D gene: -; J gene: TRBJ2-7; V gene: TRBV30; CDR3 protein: CAWNPQRGGDEQYF; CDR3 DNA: TGTGCCTGGAACCCGCAGAGGGGGGGCGACGAGCAGTACTTC
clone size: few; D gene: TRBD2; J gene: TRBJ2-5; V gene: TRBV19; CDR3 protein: CASSRFLAGTGGTQYF; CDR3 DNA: TGTGCCAGTAGTCGCTTCCTAGCGGGGACTGGAGGGACCCAGTACTTC
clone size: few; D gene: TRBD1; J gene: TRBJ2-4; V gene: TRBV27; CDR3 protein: CASSRDRSTSSIQYF; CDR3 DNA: TGTGCCAGCAGCCGGGACAGGAGCACCTCGAGCATTCAGTACTTC
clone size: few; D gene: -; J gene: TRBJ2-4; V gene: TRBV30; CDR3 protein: CARIEGDIQYF; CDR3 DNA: TGTGCGAGGATCGAGGGGGACATTCAGTACTTC
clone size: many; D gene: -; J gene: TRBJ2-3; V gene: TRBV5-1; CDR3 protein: CASSGRRLGADTQYF; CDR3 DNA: TGCGCCAGCAGCGGGCGGCGCTTAGGGGCAGATACGCAGTATTTT
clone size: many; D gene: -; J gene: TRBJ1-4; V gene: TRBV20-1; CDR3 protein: CSAHTGLDEKLFF; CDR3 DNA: TGCAGTGCTCACACAGGGTTAGATGAAAAACTGTTTTTT
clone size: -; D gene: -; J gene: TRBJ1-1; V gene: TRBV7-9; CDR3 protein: CASSLVPGGGEAFF; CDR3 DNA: TGTGCCAGCAGCTTAGTCCCGGGGGGCGGTGAAGCTTTCTTT
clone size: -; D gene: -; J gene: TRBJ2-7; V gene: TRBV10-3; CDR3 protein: CAIRREVTYEQYF; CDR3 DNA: TGTGCCATCAGGAGGGAGGTCACCTACGAGCAGTACTTC
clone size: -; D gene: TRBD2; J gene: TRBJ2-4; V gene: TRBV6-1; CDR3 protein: CASSEGTSGGAAKNIQYF; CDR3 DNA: TGTGCCAGCAGTGAAGGGACTAGCGGGGGGGCGGCCAAAAACATTCAGTACTTC
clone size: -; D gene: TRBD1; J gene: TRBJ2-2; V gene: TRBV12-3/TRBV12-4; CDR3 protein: CASSWTGTSNTGELFF; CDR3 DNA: TGTGCCAGCAGTTGGACAGGGACCTCGAACACCGGGGAGCTGTTTTTT
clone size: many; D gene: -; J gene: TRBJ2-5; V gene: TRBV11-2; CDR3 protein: CASSLSWSNQETQYF; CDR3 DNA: TGTGCCAGCAGCTTAAGTTGGTCCAACCAAGAGACCCAGTACTTC
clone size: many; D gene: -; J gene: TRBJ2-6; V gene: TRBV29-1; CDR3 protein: CSVEIAGANVLTF; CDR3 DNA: TGCAGCGTTGAAATAGCTGGGGCCAACGTCCTGACTTTC
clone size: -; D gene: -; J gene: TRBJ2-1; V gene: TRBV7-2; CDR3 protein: CASRETTAGQFF; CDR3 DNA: TGTGCCAGCAGGGAAACTACCGCCGGGCAGTTCTTC
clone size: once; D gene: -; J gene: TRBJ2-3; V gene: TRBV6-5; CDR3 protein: CASSYRTLGDTQYF; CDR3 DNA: TGTGCCAGCAGTTACCGGACTTTGGGCGATACGCAGTATTTT
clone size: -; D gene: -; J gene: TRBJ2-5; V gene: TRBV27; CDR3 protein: CASGFRRIETQYF; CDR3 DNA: TGTGCCAGCGGCTTCAGGCGGATAGAGACCCAGTACTTC
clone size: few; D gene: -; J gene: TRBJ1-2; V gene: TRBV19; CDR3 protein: CASSIDGAGYGDGYTF; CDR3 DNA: TGTGCCAGTAGTATAGATGGAGCAGGGTATGGGGATGGCTACACCTTC
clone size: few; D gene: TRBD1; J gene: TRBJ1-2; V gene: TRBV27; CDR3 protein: CASRALLGTGYGYTF; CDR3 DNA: TGTGCCAGCAGAGCCCTCTTAGGGACAGGGTACGGCTACACCTTC
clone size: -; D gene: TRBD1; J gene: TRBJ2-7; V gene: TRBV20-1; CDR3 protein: CSARGDRAYEQYF; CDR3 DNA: TGCAGTGCCAGGGGGGACAGGGCCTACGAGCAGTACTTC
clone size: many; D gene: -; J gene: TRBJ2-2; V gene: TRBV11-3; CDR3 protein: CASSLGLAPGELFF; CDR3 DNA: TGTGCCAGCAGCTTGGGGCTAGCGCCCGGGGAGCTGTTTTTT
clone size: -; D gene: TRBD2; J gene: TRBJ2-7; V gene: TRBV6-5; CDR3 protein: CASSFISGGTYEQYF; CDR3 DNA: TGTGCCAGCAGTTTTATTAGCGGGGGGACCTACGAGCAGTACTTC
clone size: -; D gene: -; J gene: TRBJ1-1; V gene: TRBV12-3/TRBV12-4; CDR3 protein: CASIPGGGRNTEAFF; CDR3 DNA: TGTGCCAGCATCCCTGGGGGGGGTAGGAACACTGAAGCTTTCTTT
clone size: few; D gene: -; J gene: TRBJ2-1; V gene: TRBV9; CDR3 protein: CASSARMSSYNEQFF; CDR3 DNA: TGTGCCAGCAGCGCCCGAATGAGCTCCTACAATGAGCAGTTCTTC
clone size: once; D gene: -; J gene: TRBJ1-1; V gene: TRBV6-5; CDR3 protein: CASRGRSNTEAFF; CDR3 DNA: TGTGCCAGCAGAGGTCGGTCGAACACTGAAGCTTTCTTT
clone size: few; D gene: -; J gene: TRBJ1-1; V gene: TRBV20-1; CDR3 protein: CSASLKGGVTTEAFF; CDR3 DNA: TGCAGTGCTAGTCTCAAAGGAGGGGTGACCACTGAAGCTTTCTTT
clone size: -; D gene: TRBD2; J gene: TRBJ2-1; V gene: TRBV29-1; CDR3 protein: CSVDPRRGGLLSYNEQFF; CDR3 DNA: TGCAGCGTTGACCCCCGGCGGGGGGGTCTTCTGTCCTACAATGAGCAGTTCTTC
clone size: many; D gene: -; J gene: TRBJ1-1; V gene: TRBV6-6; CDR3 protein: CASGMGDFTEAFF; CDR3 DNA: TGTGCCAGTGGAATGGGGGATTTCACTGAAGCTTTCTTT
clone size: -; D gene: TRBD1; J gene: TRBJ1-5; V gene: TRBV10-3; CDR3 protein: CAAGGVPNQPQHF; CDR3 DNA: TGTGCCGCAGGGGGGGTTCCTAATCAGCCCCAGCATTTT
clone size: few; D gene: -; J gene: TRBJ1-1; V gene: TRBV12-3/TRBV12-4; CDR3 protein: CASYSWDLGSTEAFF; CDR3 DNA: TGTGCCAGTTACTCTTGGGACTTGGGAAGCACTGAAGCTTTCTTT
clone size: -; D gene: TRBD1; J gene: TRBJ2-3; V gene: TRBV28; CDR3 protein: CASRTGASTDTQYF; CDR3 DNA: TGTGCCAGCAGAACAGGGGCTAGCACAGATACGCAGTATTTT
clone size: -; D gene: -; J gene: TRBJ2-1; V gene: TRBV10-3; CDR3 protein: CAIRGGHTDYNEQFF; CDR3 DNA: TGTGCCATCAGGGGGGGACATACCGACTACAATGAGCAGTTCTTC
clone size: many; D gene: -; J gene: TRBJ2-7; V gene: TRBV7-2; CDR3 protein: CASSRGYEQYF; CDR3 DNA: TGTGCCAGCAGCCGGGGGTACGAGCAGTACTTC
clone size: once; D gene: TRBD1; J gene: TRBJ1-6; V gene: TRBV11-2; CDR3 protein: CASSLGDRGTSPLHF; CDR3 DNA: TGTGCCAGCAGCTTAGGGGACAGAGGTACTTCACCCCTCCACTTT
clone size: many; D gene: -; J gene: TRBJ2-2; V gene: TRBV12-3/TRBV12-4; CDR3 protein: CASRGTGELFF; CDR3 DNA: TGTGCCAGCAGAGGCACCGGGGAGCTGTTTTTT
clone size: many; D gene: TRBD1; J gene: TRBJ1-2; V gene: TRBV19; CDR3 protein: CASTERQGTRLGYTF; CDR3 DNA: TGTGCCAGTACCGAAAGACAGGGGACCCGCCTAGGCTACACCTTC
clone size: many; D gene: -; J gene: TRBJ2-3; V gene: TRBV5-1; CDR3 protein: CASSLGADTQYF; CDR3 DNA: TGCGCCAGCAGCTTGGGCGCAGATACGCAGTATTTT
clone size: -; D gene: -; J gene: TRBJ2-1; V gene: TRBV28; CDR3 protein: CASKAGEQFF; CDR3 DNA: TGTGCCAGCAAGGCCGGGGAGCAGTTCTTC
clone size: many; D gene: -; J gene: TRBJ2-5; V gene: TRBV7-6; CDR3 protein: CASSLDSSGALQETQYF; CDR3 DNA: TGTGCCAGCAGCTTAGATTCGTCGGGGGCTTTACAAGAGACCCAGTACTTC
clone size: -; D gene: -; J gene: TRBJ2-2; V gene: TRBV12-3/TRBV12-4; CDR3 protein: CASSSRRGTPNTGELFF; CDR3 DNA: TGTGCCAGCAGTTCCCGTAGAGGGACACCGAACACCGGGGAGCTGTTTTTT
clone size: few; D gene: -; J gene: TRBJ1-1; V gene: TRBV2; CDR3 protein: CASSPQAFF; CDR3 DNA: TGTGCCAGCAGCCCTCAAGCTTTCTTT
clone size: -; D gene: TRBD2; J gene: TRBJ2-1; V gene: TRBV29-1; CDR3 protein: CSALAAPYNEQFF; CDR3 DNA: TGCAGCGCCCTAGCGGCCCCCTACAATGAGCAGTTCTTC
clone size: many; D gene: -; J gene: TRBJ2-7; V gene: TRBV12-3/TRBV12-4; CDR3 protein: CASGEVGSGRIYEQYF; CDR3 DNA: TGTGCCAGCGGGGAAGTGGGGTCGGGACGTATCTACGAGCAGTACTTC
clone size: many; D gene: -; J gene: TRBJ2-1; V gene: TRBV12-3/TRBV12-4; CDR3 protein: CASSPDPVGNEQFF; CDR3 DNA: TGTGCCAGCAGTCCAGACCCCGTAGGCAATGAGCAGTTCTTC
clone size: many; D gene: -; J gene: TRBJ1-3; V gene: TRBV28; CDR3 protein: CATLTGTSGNTIYF; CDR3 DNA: TGTGCCACCCTGACAGGAACCTCTGGAAACACCATATATTTT
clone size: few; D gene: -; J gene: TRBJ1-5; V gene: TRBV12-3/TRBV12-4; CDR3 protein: CASTLAGSNHPQHF; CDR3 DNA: TGTGCCAGCACCCTGGCGGGGAGCAATCACCCCCAGCATTTT
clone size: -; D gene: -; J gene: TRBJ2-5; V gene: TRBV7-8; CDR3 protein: CASSLGTAYQETQYF; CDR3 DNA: TGTGCCAGCAGCTTAGGGACGGCCTACCAAGAGACCCAGTACTTC
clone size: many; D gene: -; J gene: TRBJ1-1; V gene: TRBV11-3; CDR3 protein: CASSYSRGRETEAFF; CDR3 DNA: TGTGCCAGCAGCTATAGCCGGGGCCGGGAGACTGAAGCTTTCTTT